A selection of T cell receptor beta chains follows, all from one sample in a study of blood T cell repertoires in COVID-19. Produced via immunoSEQ multiplex PCR; TCRdb's table is partial and in-frame only. The top ten clones hold around a sixth of a sample with approximately 59,000 clones, roughly three quarters of them seen once. The specimen was peripheral blood. The receptors stem from an elderly man with acute or convalescent COVID-19. The CDR3 runs from the conserved cysteine through the conserved F or W. D genes are given only for firm matches. Clone size appears in some rows only: once, few, many, or a class for an expanded clone.

J	V	size	D	DNA	CDR3
TRBJ2-5	TRBV4-1	-	-	TGCGCCAGCAGCCAAGGGATCGGGAGCTTTGAAGAGACCCAGTACTTC	CASSQGIGSFEETQYF
TRBJ2-2	TRBV10-3	-	TRBD1	TGTGCCATCAGTGCTGGACAGGTCGCGAACACCGGGGAGCTGTTTTTT	CAISAGQVANTGELFF
TRBJ2-7	TRBV7-8	-	-	TGTGCCAGCAGCTTAGGCAGGGAGGACCAGTACTTC	CASSLGREDQYF
TRBJ1-1	TRBV7-3	-	-	TGTGCCAGCAGCTTAACAGGGGGTGACACTGAAGCTTTCTTT	CASSLTGGDTEAFF
TRBJ1-2	TRBV19	-	TRBD1	TGTGCCAGTAGTCCCCAGGGGGCCGGGGCCTATGGCTACACCTTC	CASSPQGAGAYGYTF
TRBJ2-3	TRBV5-1	-	TRBD2	TGCGCCAGCAGCCAGACTAGCGGGTTTACAGATACGCAGTATTTT	CASSQTSGFTDTQYF
TRBJ1-5	TRBV5-1	-	TRBD1	TGCGCCAGCAGCTTTACGACAGGGGTCAATCAGCCCCAGCATTTT	CASSFTTGVNQPQHF
TRBJ1-2	TRBV28	-	-	TGTGCCAGCAACTATCCCCCACAGGGTAACTATGGCTACACCTTC	CASNYPPQGNYGYTF
TRBJ2-5	TRBV18	-	-	TGTGCCAGCTCACCGACTACACAAGAGACCCAGTACTTC	CASSPTTQETQYF
TRBJ1-2	TRBV7-6	-	TRBD1	TGTGCCAGCAGCTTACAGACCGGGACAGGGGTTTACTATGGCTACACCTTC	CASSLQTGTGVYYGYTF
TRBJ1-5	TRBV6-5	-	-	TGTGCCAGCAGTTACGGGACACGTTATAGCAATCAGCCCCAGCATTTT	CASSYGTRYSNQPQHF
TRBJ1-5	TRBV29-1	-	TRBD1	TGCAGCGTGGGACAGGGAGAGCCCCAGCATTTT	CSVGQGEPQHF
TRBJ1-1	TRBV30	few	TRBD1	TGTGCCTGTCACAGGGGGCGCGAGGCTTTCTTT	CACHRGREAFF
TRBJ2-3	TRBV10-3	once	TRBD2	TGTGCCATCAGTGACCCTAGCGGAGGCACAGATACGCAGTATTTT	CAISDPSGGTDTQYF
TRBJ1-3	TRBV5-6	few	-	TGTGCCAGCAGCTTTCCGAGCTCTGGAAACACCATATATTTT	CASSFPSSGNTIYF
TRBJ1-1	TRBV7-2	-	-	TGTGCCAGCAGCTTAGGGGAGGCTGAAGCTTTCTTT	CASSLGEAEAFF
TRBJ2-3	TRBV7-2	-	-	TGTGCCAGCATGACGGAGGATACGCAGTATTTT	CASMTEDTQYF
TRBJ2-4	TRBV4-2	-	-	TGTGCCAGCAGCCAAGATCTACTGGGCCCCAAAAACATTCAGTACTTC	CASSQDLLGPKNIQYF
TRBJ2-1	TRBV6-5	once	-	TGTGCCTGCCACCGCGGGGAAGGTGAGCAGTTCTTC	CACHRGEGEQFF
TRBJ2-5	TRBV2	-	TRBD1	TGTGCCAGCAGTGAATTCGACAGGGGGTCCCAGTACTTC	CASSEFDRGSQYF
TRBJ1-2	TRBV14	-	-	TGTGCCAGCAGCCAAGAACTGACACATGGCTACACCTTC	CASSQELTHGYTF
TRBJ2-1	TRBV4-2	-	TRBD2	TGTGCCAGCAGCCAAGCCTTAGCGGGAGGATACAATGAGCAGTTCTTC	CASSQALAGGYNEQFF
TRBJ1-5	TRBV2	-	-	TGTGCCAGCAGTGAAGGTACACGCATGATGGATCAGCCCCAGCATTTT	CASSEGTRMMDQPQHF
TRBJ1-1	TRBV5-1	-	TRBD1	TGCGCCAGCAGCTCGGGACAGGCGTTGAACACTGAAGCTTTCTTT	CASSSGQALNTEAFF
TRBJ1-5	TRBV24-1	-	-	TGTGCCACCAGGGGCGCAGGCGGGGGCAATCAGCCCCAGCATTTT	CATRGAGGGNQPQHF
TRBJ1-3	TRBV7-2	once	-	TGTGCCAGCAGCTTGATGAACGTGAGATCTGGAAACACCATATATTTT	CASSLMNVRSGNTIYF
TRBJ2-7	TRBV5-5	-	-	TGTGCCAGCAGCTTTATGGACAAAGCTGGGTACGAGCAGTACTTC	CASSFMDKAGYEQYF
TRBJ1-1	TRBV20-1	-	-	TGCAGTGCGCGGAGGAACACTGAAGCTTTCTTT	CSARRNTEAFF
TRBJ1-1	TRBV19	-	TRBD1	TGTGCCAGTAGACCCATGACAGGGGTAATCACTGAAGCTTTCTTT	CASRPMTGVITEAFF
TRBJ2-7	TRBV5-1	many	TRBD2	TGCGCCAGCAGCCCCGGACTAGCGGGGGGCCTTGCCTACGAGCAGTACTTC	CASSPGLAGGLAYEQYF
TRBJ1-2	TRBV7-9	-	TRBD1	TGTGCCAGCAGCCCCGATTGGACAGGGGATAACTATGGCTACACCTTC	CASSPDWTGDNYGYTF
TRBJ2-7	TRBV19	few	TRBD1	TGTGCCAGTAGTACCCAATCGGACAGGGCCCCTGAGTACTTC	CASSTQSDRAPEYF
TRBJ2-7	TRBV2	-	TRBD2	TGTGCCAGCAGCCGACTAGCGGTCGACGAGCAGTACTTC	CASSRLAVDEQYF
TRBJ1-6	TRBV7-8	-	TRBD1	TGTGCCAGCAGCTTAGCCCGGACAGGGGGTGGACCCCTCCACTTT	CASSLARTGGGPLHF
TRBJ1-4	TRBV7-9	-	TRBD1	TGTGCCAGCAGCTTACAGGGGACAGTTAATGAAAAACTGTTTTTT	CASSLQGTVNEKLFF
TRBJ2-3	TRBV15	-	-	TGTGCCACCAGCAAGCGTCAGGACTACAAATTCACAGATACGCAGTATTTT	CATSKRQDYKFTDTQYF
TRBJ2-5	TRBV6-5	many	TRBD2	TGTGCCAGCAGGAAGCGGGGGACTCAAGAGACCCAGTACTTC	CASRKRGTQETQYF
TRBJ2-7	TRBV20-1	-	-	TGCAGTGCTAGTGCTTATTTCGAGCAGTACTTC	CSASAYFEQYF
TRBJ2-3	TRBV5-1	-	-	TGCGCCAGCAGCTTGCGTCTTGGACCAGCGGCAGATACGCAGTATTTT	CASSLRLGPAADTQYF
TRBJ2-7	TRBV7-8	once	-	TGTGCCAGCAGGCGATCTCGGGACATCATCAACGAGCAGTACTTC	CASRRSRDIINEQYF
TRBJ2-1	TRBV20-1	-	-	TGCAGTGCTAGTTCCGGAGGCAATGAGCAGTTCTTC	CSASSGGNEQFF
TRBJ1-1	TRBV24-1	-	TRBD1	TGTGCCACCAGTGAAGCCGGGACAGGGGTTAAAACTGAAGCTTTCTTT	CATSEAGTGVKTEAFF
TRBJ2-6	TRBV4-2	-	TRBD1	TGTGCCAGCAGCCAAGGCGAACAGGGGGCCTCTGGGGCCAACGTCCTGACTTTC	CASSQGEQGASGANVLTF
TRBJ1-1	TRBV30	-	TRBD1	TGTGCCTGGAGTCGAGAGACAGGGGTAACTGAAGCTTTCTTT	CAWSRETGVTEAFF
TRBJ2-1	TRBV27	once	TRBD2	TGTGCCAGCACCCCGACTAGCGGGACTCACAATGAGCAGTTCTTC	CASTPTSGTHNEQFF
TRBJ2-2	TRBV5-1	-	TRBD2	TGCGCCGGCCGACTAGCAGCGAACACCGGGGAGCTGTTTTTT	CAGRLAANTGELFF
TRBJ2-7	TRBV10-3	-	TRBD1	TGTGCCTCAACTGAGACAGGGAAAGACTACGAGCAGTACTTC	CASTETGKDYEQYF
TRBJ1-2	TRBV7-2	-	TRBD1	TGTGCCAGCAGCCCGGACAGGGAATATGGCTACACCTTC	CASSPDREYGYTF
TRBJ1-4	TRBV7-8	-	-	TGTGCCGTATGGAGAGGGCGGGCGACCAGGCATGCAACTAATGAAAAACTGTTTTTT	CAVWRGRATRHATNEKLFF
TRBJ2-1	TRBV24-1	once	-	TGTGCCACCAGTGATAACAGGGAGAGGGAGCAGTTCTTC	CATSDNREREQFF
TRBJ1-3	TRBV20-1	-	-	TGCAGTGCTAAAAGGGGGAACACCATATATTTT	CSAKRGNTIYF